This T cell receptor beta chain appears in the sequencing data of a study of graft-versus-host responses after intestinal transplantation. Study-wide context: Grafts that recipients had were multivisceral, liver-intestinal, or isolated intestinal transplants. Induction with anti-thymocyte globulin, then tacrolimus and steroids for about 3 years, was given to all recipients.

This table comes from immunoSEQ multiplex PCR, and its TCRdb copy is limited to in-frame clones, with some not included. This sample has approximately 2,200 clones; 29% occur once, and the top ten carry approximately 4.7%. Irradiated, violet-dye-labeled stimulator cells, roughly 200,000 in number, were plated with roughly 200,000 CFSE-labeled responder cells. Proliferating responders of the CD3+CD4+ and CD3+CD8+ phenotypes with low CFSE were sorted after the reaction. This clone is termed large. From germline, CDR1 is MNHEY and CDR2 SMNVEV (reference sequence). Losses at the gene ends were 5 bases for V and 4 bases for J; bases not matched to a gene: 12. The CDR3 length is 18 residues.

This clonotype was obtained from a human patient who was an organ donor for intestinal transplantation. The chain uses TRBV27 and TRBJ2-1; 12 bases map to TRBD2. The sample consisted of alloreactive CD8+ T cells from a mixed lymphocyte reaction culture, taken before transplantation. Subset noted: CFSE-low proliferating T cells sorted from roughly 6-day pre-transplant mixed lymphocyte reaction (GvH or HvG direction). Here the CDR3 DNA reads TGTGCCAGCAGTCCGATCCTAGCGGGGGGGCCTGGGTACAATGAGCAGTTCTTC. This encodes CASSPILAGGPGYNEQFF.